The present T cell receptor beta chain was sequenced within a study of cytomegalovirus exposure and HLA in healthy donors. Trimming cost V 3 bases and J 4 bases; bases outside gene matches: 12. The CDR3 consists of 18 residues. Germline V lookup: CDR1 ENHRY, CDR2 SYGVKD. Sampled while nominally healthy, donors likely had unrecorded immune exposures. PCR amplification relied on 60 Vbeta primers (plus 13 Jbeta primers). TCRdb's table, derived via immunoSEQ multiplex PCR, lists solely in-frame clones and lacks some. Of over 200,000 clones listed, roughly 80% are singletons. The sequence derives from a man between 40 and 49 years old in good health and CMV-seropositive. Sequencing was performed on PBMCs. The V and J genes are TRBV10-3 and TRBJ2-2; 9 positions agree with TRBD1. In nucleotides, the CDR3 is TGTGCCATCAGTGATCCGCCGACAGGGGGGGTGATCACCGGGGAGCTGTTTTTT. Translation: CAISDPPTGGVITGELFF.